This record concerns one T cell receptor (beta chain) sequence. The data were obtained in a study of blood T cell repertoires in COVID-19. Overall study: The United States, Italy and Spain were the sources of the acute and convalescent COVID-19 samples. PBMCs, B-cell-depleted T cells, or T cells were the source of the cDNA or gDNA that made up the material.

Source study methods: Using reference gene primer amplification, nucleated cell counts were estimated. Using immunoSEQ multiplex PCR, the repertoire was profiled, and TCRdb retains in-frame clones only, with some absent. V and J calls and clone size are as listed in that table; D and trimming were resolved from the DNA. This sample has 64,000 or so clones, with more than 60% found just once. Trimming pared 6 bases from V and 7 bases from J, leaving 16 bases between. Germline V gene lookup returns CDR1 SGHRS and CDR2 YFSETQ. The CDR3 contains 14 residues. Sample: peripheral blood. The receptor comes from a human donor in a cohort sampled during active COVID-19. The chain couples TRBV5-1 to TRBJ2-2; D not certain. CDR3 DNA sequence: TGCGCCAGCACCCCCAGGTCGGTGGGCGGGGAGCTGTTTTTT. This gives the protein CASTPRSVGGELFF.